Included here is one TCR beta chain sequence, with context. Its antigen is as yet unknown. This may be a read error: a much more frequent sequence differs by one nucleotide. The sample holds other DNA sequences that translate to the same CDR3. Assay used: immunoSEQ multiplex PCR; TCRdb lists only in-frame clones, some missing. The sample has 100,000 to 150,000 clones, 85% to 90% seen once. Trimming cost V 0 bases and J 3 bases, with 4 bases left between them. Germline CDR1 SGDLS, CDR2 YYNGEE. CDR3 length: 13 amino acids. The data are from a study of T cell responses to AZD1222 COVID-19 vaccine. Broader study findings: Spike-specific TCR breadth and depth rose after two AZD1222 doses. Seropositive status at baseline applied to only 5 or 6 AZD1222 recipients. The study found vaccine-associated CD4 TCRs spanning spike, dominant at 160-218 and 743-854. Reports indicate that nearly half of spike-specific TCRs are directed at unmutated variant regions.

This receptor was identified in an adult in good health. The chain combines TRBV9 with TRBJ2-1; D unresolved. The sequencing here drew on peripheral blood, taken on day 0 of MenACWY control vaccination. CDR3 residues: CASSVADYNEQFF. The CDR3 coding sequence is TGTGCCAGCAGCGTAGCGGACTACAATGAGCAGTTCTTC.